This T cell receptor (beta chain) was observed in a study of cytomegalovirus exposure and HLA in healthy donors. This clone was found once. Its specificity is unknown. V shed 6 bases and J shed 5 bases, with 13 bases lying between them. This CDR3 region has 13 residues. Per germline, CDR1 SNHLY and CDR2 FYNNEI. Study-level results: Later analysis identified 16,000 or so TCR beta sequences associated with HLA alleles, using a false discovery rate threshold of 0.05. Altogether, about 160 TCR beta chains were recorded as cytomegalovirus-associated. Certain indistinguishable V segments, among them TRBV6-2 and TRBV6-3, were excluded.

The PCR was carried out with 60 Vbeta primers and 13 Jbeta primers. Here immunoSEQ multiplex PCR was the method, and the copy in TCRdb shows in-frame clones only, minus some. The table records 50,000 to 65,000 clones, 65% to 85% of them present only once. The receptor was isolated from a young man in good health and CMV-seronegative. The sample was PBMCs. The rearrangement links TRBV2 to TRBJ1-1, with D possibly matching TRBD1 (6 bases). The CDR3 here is CASSVTGRTEAFF. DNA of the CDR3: TGTGCCAGCAGCGTGACAGGACGAACTGAAGCTTTCTTT. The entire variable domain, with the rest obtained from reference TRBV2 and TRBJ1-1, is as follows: EPEVTQTPSHQVTQMGQEVILRCVPISNHLYFYWYRQILGQKVEFLVSFYNNEISEKSEIFDDQFSVERPDGSNFTLKIRSTKLEDSAMYFCASSVTGRTEAFFGQGTRLTVV.